A single sample gave rise to the 24 T cell receptor beta chains below, sequenced in a study of blood T cell repertoires in COVID-19. Here immunoSEQ multiplex PCR was the method, and the copy in TCRdb shows in-frame clones only, minus some. The sample yields approximately 140,000 clones, roughly 84% seen once. Sequenced material: peripheral blood. The receptor source for this set is a human donor in a cohort sampled during active COVID-19.

The chain joins TRBV15 to TRBJ2-7; tentative D call: TRBD2 (6 bases). V dropped 1 base and J dropped 2 bases, with 12 bases sitting between them. The CDR3 is 15 residues long. CDR1 LNHNV and CDR2 YYDKDF come from the germline V gene (reference sequence). The CDR3 coding sequence is TGTGCCACCAGCAGAGCCGGGACTCCTGCCTACGAGCAGTACTTC. Translating it yields CATSRAGTPAYEQYF.

This clone showed up just once. The chain has TRBV10-3 and TRBJ1-2; 8 bases are shared with TRBD1. V shed 2 bases, J shed 5 bases, and the junction held 4 bases outside the gene matches. The CDR3 is 14 residues long. The germline gives CDR1 ENHRY, CDR2 SYGVKD. In DNA form, the CDR3 reads TGTGCCATCAGTGAGGACAGGGGAAGGTATGGCTACACCTTC. It is translated as CAISEDRGRYGYTF.

The V and J genes are TRBV5-4 and TRBJ1-3, with D perhaps matching TRBD1 (5 bases). The CDR3 totals 14 residues. Germline values: CDR1 SGHNT, CDR2 YYREEE (reference sequence). V dropped 0 bases and J dropped 7 bases, with 11 bases sitting between them. The CDR3 nucleotides are TGTGCCAGCAGCTTGGCAGGGATGGGGAACACCATATATTTT. It yields the protein CASSLAGMGNTIYF. The variable domain in full, with the rest retrieved from reference TRBV5-4 and TRBJ1-3, is ETGVTQSPTHLIKTRGQQVTLRCSSQSGHNTVSWYQQALGQGPQFIFQYYREEENGRGNFPPRFSGLQFPNYSSELNVNALELDDSALYLCASSLAGMGNTIYFGEGSWLTVV.

The V call is TRBV10-1, the J call TRBJ1-1, with 9 bases lining up with TRBD1. The junction had 8 bases not matched to a gene; V was cut back by 6 bases and J by 3 bases. Per germline, CDR1 WNHNN and CDR2 SYGVQD (reference sequence). This CDR3 comprises 15 residues. CDR3 in amino acids: CASSGLDRGDTEAFF. The CDR3 DNA sequence: TGCGCCAGCAGCGGGCTGGACAGGGGTGACACTGAAGCTTTCTTT.

V and J are TRBV5-4 and TRBJ2-1, with TRBD2 matching 10 bases. V lost 6 bases and J lost 3; bases outside the gene matches: 6. Germline-derived CDR1 and CDR2 are SGHNT and YYREEE (reference sequence). This CDR3 has 15 residues. The CDR3 bases are TGTGCCAGCATCGAGCGGGGGGGGAGCTACAATGAGCAGTTCTTC. It codes for CASIERGGSYNEQFF. The variable domain in full, completed from reference TRBV5-4 and TRBJ2-1, reads ETGVTQSPTHLIKTRGQQVTLRCSSQSGHNTVSWYQQALGQGPQFIFQYYREEENGRGNFPPRFSGLQFPNYSSELNVNALELDDSALYLCASIERGGSYNEQFFGPGTRLTVL.

The rearrangement uses TRBV6-5 and TRBJ2-7; 10 nucleotides agree with TRBD1. From germline, CDR1 is MNHEY and CDR2 SVGAGI. This CDR3 spans 14 amino acids. J gave up 5 bases and V 8 bases, and 9 bases lay outside the gene matches. This CDR3 is CASELGTGDHEQYF. CDR3 nucleotide sequence: TGTGCCAGCGAATTAGGGACAGGGGATCACGAGCAGTACTTC.

In its sample, this clone was seen a few times. This chain links TRBV27 with TRBJ2-7, with 9 bases aligning to TRBD1. The CDR3 runs to 13 residues. Trimming cost V 4 bases and J 5 bases; bases outside gene matches: 3. Germline values: CDR1 MNHEY, CDR2 SMNVEV (reference sequence). The CDR3 spells CASSWRQGDEQYF. CDR3 DNA sequence: TGTGCCAGCAGTTGGAGACAGGGGGACGAGCAGTACTTC.

The chain uses TRBV5-1 and TRBJ2-1, with 10 bases matching TRBD2. Germline V gives CDR1 SGHRS, CDR2 YFSETQ. CDR3 length equals 15 residues. V lost 3 bases, J lost 4 bases, and 4 bases stayed unmatched. The CDR3 coding sequence is TGCGCCAGCAGCTACGGACTAGCGGATTACAATGAGCAGTTCTTC. Translation: CASSYGLADYNEQFF.

V and J are TRBV18 and TRBJ2-6, with a tentative D call TRBD1 (5 bases). Germline V gives CDR1 KGHSH, CDR2 LQKENI. The CDR3 has 18 residues. Trimming took 3 bases from V and 2 from J, leaving 17 bases between them. CDR3 coding DNA: TGTGCCAGCTCACCGAAGGTTAGGGGTTGGGCTGGGGCCAACGTCCTGACTTTC. This translates into CASSPKVRGWAGANVLTF.

The chain is built from TRBV6-5 and TRBJ2-1; possible D gene TRBD2, 6 bases. The CDR3 is 14 residues long. CDR1 and CDR2 (germline): MNHEY, SVGAGI. Trimming took 4 bases from V and 6 from J, leaving 13 bases between them. CDR3 coding DNA: TGTGCCAGCAGTTTGGCGGGGATGGTCAATGAGCAGTTCTTC. Residues: CASSLAGMVNEQFF.

The chain is built from TRBV9 and TRBJ1-1; the D gene is possibly TRBD1 (5 bases). The CDR3 spans 13 residues. V was cut by 4 bases and J by 4 bases, with 11 bases left in between. Germline V gives CDR1 SGDLS, CDR2 YYNGEE. The CDR3 here is CASSRSGGTEAFF. The CDR3 region has the DNA TGTGCCAGCAGCCGTTCGGGGGGCACTGAAGCTTTCTTT.

Here the CDR3 DNA reads TGTGCCAGCAGCCCCGGGACTAGCGGGGTTGGCGGGGAGACCCAGTACTTC. Encoded protein: CASSPGTSGVGGETQYF. The V gene is TRBV4-2, the J gene TRBJ2-5; TRBD2 agrees at 13 bases. V gave up 4 bases and J gave up 5 bases; unmatched junction bases: 10. The CDR3 loop spans 17 amino acids. Germline CDR1 and CDR2: LGHNA and YNFKEQ.

This chain links TRBV7-2 with TRBJ2-3; D is undetermined. The germline gives CDR1 SGHTA, CDR2 FQGNSA. V lost 4 bases to trimming and J lost 8 bases, with 10 bases between them. CDR3 length equals 12 residues. The CDR3 DNA is TGTGCCAGCAGCTCGGTTGTAGCTACGCAGTATTTT. Translation gives CASSSVVATQYF.

The chain joins TRBV6-2 or TRBV6-3 to TRBJ1-2; D is unresolved. V gave up 0 bases and J gave up 2 bases, with 7 bases separating them. The length of the CDR3 is 14 residues. Germline V lookup: CDR1 MNHEY, CDR2 SVGEGT. The CDR3: CASSYSNGNYGYTF. The DNA for the CDR3 is TGTGCCAGCAGTTACTCGAACGGGAACTATGGCTACACCTTC.

V usage is TRBV4-3 and J usage is TRBJ2-2; TRBD1 matches 7 bases. Germline CDR1 is LGHNA and CDR2 is YSLEER. V trimming: 1 base; J trimming: 0 bases; junction bases outside the gene matches: 5. The CDR3 consists of 17 residues. The CDR3 region is CASSQGQGRSNTGELFF. The CDR3 DNA reads TGCGCCAGCAGCCAAGGACAGGGACGGTCGAACACCGGGGAGCTGTTTTTT.

This chain links TRBV10-3 with TRBJ2-2, with 9 bases aligning to TRBD2. V trimming: 3 bases; J trimming: 8 bases; junction bases outside the gene matches: 7. The CDR3 totals 15 residues. From germline, CDR1 is ENHRY and CDR2 SYGVKD. The CDR3 DNA reads TGTGCCATCAGTGACGGACTAGCGAGGGGGGGGGAGCTGTTTTTT. Protein: CAISDGLARGGELFF.

The gene calls are TRBV3-1 (or the pseudogene TRBV3-2) and TRBJ1-6, with TRBD1 identical over 9 bases. The CDR3 is 14 amino acids. The J segment lost 9 bases and the V segment lost 4 bases, leaving 4 bases of the junction unmatched. Germline CDR1 is LGHDT and CDR2 is YNNKEL (reference sequence). In nucleotides, the CDR3 is TGTGCCAGCAGCCTGGGACAGGGAACTTCACCCCTCCACTTT. Translating it yields CASSLGQGTSPLHF.

The chain couples TRBV19 to TRBJ1-6, with no clear D. This CDR3 has 15 residues. Per the germline V gene, CDR1 is LNHDA and CDR2 is SQIVND (reference sequence). The V end was cut by 5 bases, the J end by 0 bases, with 8 bases between. This CDR3 reads CASSYRGSYNSPLHF. The CDR3 DNA follows: TGTGCCAGTAGTTACCGAGGCTCCTATAATTCACCCCTCCACTTT. The full variable domain, its missing parts supplied by reference TRBV19 and TRBJ1-6, is DGGITQSPKYLFRKEGQNVTLSCEQNLNHDAMYWYRQDPGQGLRLIYYSQIVNDFQKGDIAEGYSVSREKKESFPLTVTSAQKNPTAFYLCASSYRGSYNSPLHFGNGTRLTVT.

CDR3 amino acids: CASSPVGTGDGYTF. DNA of the CDR3: TGTGCCAGCTCACCCGTGGGGACAGGGGATGGCTACACCTTC. The chain recombines TRBV18 with TRBJ1-2; TRBD1 matches 10 bases. Germline loops: CDR1 KGHSH, CDR2 LQKENI. V lost 3 bases to trimming and J lost 6 bases; unmatched junction nucleotides: 4. This CDR3 contains 14 residues. Based on the CDR3 plus reference TRBV18 and TRBJ1-2, the full variable domain is NAGVMQNPRHLVRRRGQEARLRCSPMKGHSHVYWYRQLPEEGLKFMVYLQKENIIDESGMPKERFSAEFPKEGPSILRIQQVVRGDSAAYFCASSPVGTGDGYTFGSGTRLTVV.

This chain connects TRBV2 to TRBJ1-6; D call uncertain. Looked up from germline, CDR1 is SNHLY and CDR2 is FYNNEI. The V end lost 7 bases, the J end lost 9 bases, and 10 bases lay between the germline ends. The CDR3 totals 12 residues. The CDR3 loop is CASNGVGSPLHF. The DNA of the CDR3 is TGTGCCAGCAACGGGGTGGGTTCACCCCTCCACTTT.

This clone was detected only once. This rearrangement joins TRBV28 to TRBJ2-7; 7 bases are shared with TRBD2. Germline V CDR1 and CDR2: MDHEN, SYDVKM. The V segment lost 11 bases and the J segment 0 bases; nucleotides outside the gene matches: 16. This CDR3 is 16 amino acids long. CDR3 region: CALFRGGNINSYEQYF. The CDR3 coding sequence is TGTGCCTTATTTCGGGGAGGGAACATTAACTCCTACGAGCAGTACTTC.

This clone was seen at least ten times. The chain uses TRBV28 and TRBJ1-2; D is unclear. V lost 3 bases and J lost 5, with 7 bases in between. The germline CDR1 and CDR2 sequences are MDHEN and SYDVKM. The CDR3 has 12 residues. This CDR3 is CASSFGSYGYTF. The DNA of the CDR3 is TGTGCCAGCAGTTTCGGGTCTTATGGCTACACCTTC.

The chain has TRBV6-5 and TRBJ1-1; D gene unclear. CDR3 length: 12 residues. The germline CDR1 and CDR2 sequences are MNHEY and SVGAGI. Trimming removed 7 bases from V and 4 bases from J, with 10 bases in between. CDR3 region: CASTSRGTEAFF. The CDR3 coding sequence is TGTGCCAGCACATCTCGGGGCACTGAAGCTTTCTTT.

The gene calls are TRBV14 and TRBJ2-1, with D perhaps matching TRBD1 (5 bases). Germline V CDR1 and CDR2: SGHDN, FVKESK. The V gene lost 2 bases and the J gene lost 8 bases, with 13 bases spanning the gap. This CDR3 region has 14 residues. This CDR3 reads CASSQKLRVDEQFF. The CDR3 DNA reads TGTGCCAGCAGCCAAAAACTCAGGGTCGATGAGCAGTTCTTC.